The 11 T cell receptor beta chains below were found in one sample sequenced in a study of technical replicates of blood from a handful of donors. Profiling relied on immunoSEQ multiplex PCR, and the TCRdb table lists in-frame clones only, not all of them. The sample records under 85,000 clones, 90% to 95% being singletons. What was sequenced was T cells isolated from PBMCs. These receptors all come from a human donor in good health.

The V gene is TRBV4-1, the J gene TRBJ2-3; 8 bases are shared with TRBD1. The CDR3 sequence is 16 residues long. Germline CDR1 and CDR2: MGHRA and YSYEKL. The V gene end was trimmed by 1 base and the J gene end by 6 bases; junction bases not matched to a gene: 9. CDR3 sequence reads: CASSQGVFRQGDTQYF. CDR3 DNA sequence: TGCGCCAGCAGCCAAGGGGTTTTTCGACAGGGGGATACGCAGTATTTT.

V is TRBV19 and J is TRBJ1-5; TRBD1 aligns across 8 bases. The CDR3 has 14 amino acids. Per germline, CDR1 LNHDA and CDR2 SQIVND (reference sequence). Trimming at V came to 3 bases and at J to 8 bases, leaving 6 bases not matched to a gene. This chain's CDR3 is CASSISGGWEPQHF. CDR3 sequence (DNA): TGTGCCAGTAGTATTTCAGGGGGCTGGGAGCCCCAGCATTTT. Filled out from reference TRBV19 and TRBJ1-5, the complete variable domain reads DGGITQSPKYLFRKEGQNVTLSCEQNLNHDAMYWYRQDPGQGLRLIYYSQIVNDFQKGDIAEGYSVSREKKESFPLTVTSAQKNPTAFYLCASSISGGWEPQHFGDGTRLSIL.

A single count supports this clone. This chain connects TRBV6-1 to TRBJ2-2; 7 bases fit TRBD2. This CDR3 comprises 14 residues. With 1 base clipped from V and 6 bases from J, the junction kept 2 bases outside the gene matches. Germline V gene lookup returns CDR1 MNHNS and CDR2 SASEGT. The CDR3 sequence is CASSEGSGSGELFF. As DNA, the CDR3 is TGTGCCAGCAGTGAAGGTAGCGGGTCCGGGGAGCTGTTTTTT.

The genes are TRBV4-1 and TRBJ2-2; TRBD2 agrees at 16 bases. With 4 bases clipped from V and 5 bases from J, the junction kept 4 bases outside the gene matches. Germline V CDR1 and CDR2: MGHRA, YSYEKL. The CDR3 totals 17 residues. CDR3 nucleotide sequence: TGCGCCAGCAGCCCGTCGGGACTAGCGGGAGGGACCGGGGAGCTGTTTTTT. Its protein product is CASSPSGLAGGTGELFF.

The chain couples TRBV19 to TRBJ1-4; the match to TRBD1 covers 8 bases. The CDR3 consists of 14 residues. After removal of 9 bases from V and 7 bases from J, the junction contained 10 bases not matched to a gene. Germline values: CDR1 LNHDA, CDR2 SQIVND (reference sequence). This CDR3 is CASSKDRASEKLFF. The CDR3 DNA is TGTGCCAGCTCCAAGGACAGGGCTTCTGAAAAACTGTTTTTT.

There are a few counts of this clone. The gene calls are TRBV7-2 and TRBJ1-5; D call uncertain. CDR3 length: 16 residues. With 5 bases removed from V and 1 base from J, the gap between germline ends came to 15 bases. Germline-derived CDR1 and CDR2 are SGHTA and FQGNSA. The CDR3 spells CASSRRPGSSNQPQHF. The CDR3, as DNA: TGTGCCAGCAGCCGCAGACCCGGGAGCAGCAATCAGCCCCAGCATTTT.

V usage is TRBV4-3 and J usage is TRBJ1-2; D is possibly TRBD1 (5 bases). With 0 bases removed from V and 4 bases from J, the gap between germline ends came to 15 bases. The CDR3 spans 16 residues. Germline V lookup: CDR1 LGHNA, CDR2 YSLEER. The CDR3 DNA follows: TGCGCCAGCAGCCAAGATTCGCAGGGAACCGCCTATGGCTACACCTTC. This translates into CASSQDSQGTAYGYTF.

The chain is built from TRBV4-3 and TRBJ2-2; TRBD2 might be the D (6 bases). The V end lost 4 bases, the J end lost 7 bases, and 16 bases lay between the germline ends. The V gene's germline CDR1 is LGHNA and CDR2 YSLEER. This CDR3 is 15 amino acids long. The CDR3, as DNA: TGCGCCAGCAGCCCCCTCTACGTCGGGGGCGGGGAGCTGTTTTTT. This encodes CASSPLYVGGGELFF.

The V and J genes are TRBV11-1 and TRBJ2-7; weak D call: TRBD1 (6 bases). CDR3 length: 14 amino acids. V lost 7 bases and J lost 4, with 17 bases in between. Germline values: CDR1 SGHAT, CDR2 FQDESV (reference sequence). DNA for the CDR3: TGTGCCAGCACAAAGGGACATCCCGATTACGAGCAGTACTTC. Translated: CASTKGHPDYEQYF.

The rearrangement uses TRBV10-3 and TRBJ2-7; the match to TRBD1 covers 8 bases. V lost 3 bases to trimming and J lost 7 bases; unmatched junction nucleotides: 11. The V gene's germline CDR1 is ENHRY and CDR2 SYGVKD. This CDR3 is built from 15 residues. The DNA for the CDR3 is TGTGCCATCAGTGAAGCCGGGACAGGCCTTAAGGAGCAGTACTTC. It codes for CAISEAGTGLKEQYF.

Details on this clone: At one end, the junction sequence differs from germline, possibly due to a read error. CDR3 region: CASSSGLTGELFF. The CDR3 coding sequence is TGTGCTAGCAGCTCGGGACTGACCGGGGAGCTGTTTTTT. The chain combines TRBV7-7 with TRBJ2-2, with D possibly being TRBD2 (6 bases). CDR1 and CDR2 from the germline V gene are SSHAT and FNYEAQ (reference sequence). The CDR3 spans 13 residues. The full variable domain, with the rest looked up from reference TRBV7-7 and TRBJ2-2, is GAGVSQSPRYKVTKRGQDVTLRCDPISSHATLYWYQQALGQGPEFLTYFNYEAQPDKSGLPSDRFSAERPEGSISTLTIQRTEQRDSAMYRCASSSGLTGELFFGEGSRLTVL.